This T cell receptor (beta chain) appears in the sequencing data of a study of T cell responses to AZD1222 COVID-19 vaccine. Study results and caveats: The study identified only 6 or 7 AZD1222 recipients as seropositive at baseline. The span of vaccine-associated CD4 TCRs extended across spike, with dominance at 160-218 and 743-854. In all cases, repertoires were sampled only after the peak T cell response.

The repertoire was sequenced with immunoSEQ multiplex PCR; TCRdb's copy has only in-frame clones and lacks some. Among roughly 200,000 clones listed, less than 95% were seen once. This CDR3 spans 14 amino acids. Between the trimmed V and J ends, which lost 2 bases and 0 bases, there was a span of 6 bases. Germline CDR1 MNHEY, CDR2 SVGAGI. This clone was counted between two and nine times. As yet, its antigen is unknown. The chain links TRBV6-5 to TRBJ2-3, with D perhaps matching TRBD1 (6 bases). Sequencing used peripheral blood, obtained 28 days after the second dose of the MenACWY control vaccine. This TCR came from an adult who received the MenACWY meningococcal vaccine as a control. The CDR3 DNA reads as TGTGCCAGCAGTTACGGGGGCAGCACAGATACGCAGTATTTT. It encodes CASSYGGSTDTQYF.